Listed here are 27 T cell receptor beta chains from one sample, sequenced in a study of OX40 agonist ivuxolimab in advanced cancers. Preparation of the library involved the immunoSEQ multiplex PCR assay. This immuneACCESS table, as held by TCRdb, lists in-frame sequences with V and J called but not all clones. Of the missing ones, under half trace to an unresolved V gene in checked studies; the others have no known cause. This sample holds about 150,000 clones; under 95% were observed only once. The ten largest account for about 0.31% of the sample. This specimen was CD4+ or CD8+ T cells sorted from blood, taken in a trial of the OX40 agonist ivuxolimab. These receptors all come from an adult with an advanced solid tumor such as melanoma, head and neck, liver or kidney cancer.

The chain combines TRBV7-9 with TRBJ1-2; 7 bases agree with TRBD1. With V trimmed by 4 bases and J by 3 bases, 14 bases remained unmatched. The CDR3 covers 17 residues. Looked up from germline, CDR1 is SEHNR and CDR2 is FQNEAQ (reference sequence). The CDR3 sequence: CASSSPRVRGQDYGYTF. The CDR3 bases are TGTGCCAGCAGCTCCCCTCGTGTGAGGGGGCAGGACTATGGCTACACCTTC.

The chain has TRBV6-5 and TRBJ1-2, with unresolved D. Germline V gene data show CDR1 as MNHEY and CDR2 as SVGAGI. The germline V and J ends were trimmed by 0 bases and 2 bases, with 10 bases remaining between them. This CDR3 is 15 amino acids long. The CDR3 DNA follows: TGTGCCAGCAGTTACTCGCGGGTCTCCAACTATGGCTACACCTTC. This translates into CASSYSRVSNYGYTF.

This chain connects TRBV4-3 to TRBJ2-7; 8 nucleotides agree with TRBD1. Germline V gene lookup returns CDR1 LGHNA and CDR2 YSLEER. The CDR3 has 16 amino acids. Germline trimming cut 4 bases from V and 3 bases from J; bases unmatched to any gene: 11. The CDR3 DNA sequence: TGCGCCAGCAGCCCGGGGAGGACAGGGAGCTTCTACGAGCAGTACTTC. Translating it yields CASSPGRTGSFYEQYF.

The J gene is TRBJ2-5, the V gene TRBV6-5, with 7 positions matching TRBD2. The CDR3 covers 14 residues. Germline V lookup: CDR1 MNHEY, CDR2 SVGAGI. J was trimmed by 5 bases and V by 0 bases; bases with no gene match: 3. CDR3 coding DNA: TGTGCCAGCAGTTACTCGCGGGAGAGTGAGACCCAGTACTTC. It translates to CASSYSRESETQYF.

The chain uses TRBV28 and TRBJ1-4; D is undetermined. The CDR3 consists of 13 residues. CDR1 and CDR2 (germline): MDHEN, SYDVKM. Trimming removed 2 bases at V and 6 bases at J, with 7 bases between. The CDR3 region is CASSLRFHEKLFF. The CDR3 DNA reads TGTGCCAGCAGTTTAAGGTTCCATGAAAAACTGTTTTTT.

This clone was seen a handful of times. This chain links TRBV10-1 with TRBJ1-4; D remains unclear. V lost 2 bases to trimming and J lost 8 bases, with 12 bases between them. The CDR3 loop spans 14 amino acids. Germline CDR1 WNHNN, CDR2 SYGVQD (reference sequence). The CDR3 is CASSEGGPSEKLFF. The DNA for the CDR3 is TGCGCCAGCAGTGAGGGAGGCCCCTCCGAAAAACTGTTTTTT.

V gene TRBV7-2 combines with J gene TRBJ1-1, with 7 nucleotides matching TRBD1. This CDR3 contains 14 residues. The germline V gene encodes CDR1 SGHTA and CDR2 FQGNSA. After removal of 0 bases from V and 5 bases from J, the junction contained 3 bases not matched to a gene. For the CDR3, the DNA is TGTGCCAGCAGCTTAGCCCCAGGGGGAACTGAAGCTTTCTTT. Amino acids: CASSLAPGGTEAFF.

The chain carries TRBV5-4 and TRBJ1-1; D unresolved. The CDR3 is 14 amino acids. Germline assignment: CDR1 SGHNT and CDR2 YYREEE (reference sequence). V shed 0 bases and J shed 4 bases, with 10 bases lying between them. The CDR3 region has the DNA TGTGCCAGCAGCTTGGGGGGTTGGGGCACTGAAGCTTTCTTT. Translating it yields CASSLGGWGTEAFF.

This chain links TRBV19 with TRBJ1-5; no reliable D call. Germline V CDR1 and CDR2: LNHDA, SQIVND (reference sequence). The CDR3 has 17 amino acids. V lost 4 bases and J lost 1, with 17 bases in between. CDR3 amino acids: CASSTNPEGLSNQPQHF. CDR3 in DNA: TGTGCCAGTAGTACGAACCCCGAGGGATTAAGCAATCAGCCCCAGCATTTT.

The CDR3 here is CASSEGGYRNQPQHF. DNA of the CDR3: TGTGCCAGCAGTGAAGGAGGGTATCGTAATCAGCCCCAGCATTTT. The chain couples TRBV2 to TRBJ1-5, with no clear D. V dropped 1 base and J dropped 4 bases, with 11 bases sitting between them. In germline, CDR1 is SNHLY, CDR2 FYNNEI. CDR3 length equals 15 residues.

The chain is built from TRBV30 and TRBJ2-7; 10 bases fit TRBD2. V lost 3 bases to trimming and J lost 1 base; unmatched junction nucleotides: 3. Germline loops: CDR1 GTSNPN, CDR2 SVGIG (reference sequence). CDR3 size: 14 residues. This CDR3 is CAWRASGRSYEQYF. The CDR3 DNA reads TGTGCCTGGAGGGCTAGCGGGAGATCCTACGAGCAGTACTTC.

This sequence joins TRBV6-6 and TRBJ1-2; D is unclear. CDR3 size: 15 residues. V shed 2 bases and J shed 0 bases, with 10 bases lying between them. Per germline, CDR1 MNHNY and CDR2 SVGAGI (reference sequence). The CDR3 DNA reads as TGTGCCAGCAGTTACCTTGACACAGCTAACTATGGCTACACCTTC. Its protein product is CASSYLDTANYGYTF.

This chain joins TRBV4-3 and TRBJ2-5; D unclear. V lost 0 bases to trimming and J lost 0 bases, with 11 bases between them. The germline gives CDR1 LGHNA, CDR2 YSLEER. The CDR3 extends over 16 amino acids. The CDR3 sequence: CASSQDLLLYQETQYF. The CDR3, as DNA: TGCGCCAGCAGCCAAGATTTGCTCCTATACCAAGAGACCCAGTACTTC.

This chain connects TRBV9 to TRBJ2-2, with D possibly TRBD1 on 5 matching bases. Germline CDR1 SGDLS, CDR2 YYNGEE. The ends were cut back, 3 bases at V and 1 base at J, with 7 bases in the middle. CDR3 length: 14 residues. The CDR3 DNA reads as TGTGCCAGCAGCGGAAGGGGGAACACCGGGGAGCTGTTTTTT. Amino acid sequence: CASSGRGNTGELFF. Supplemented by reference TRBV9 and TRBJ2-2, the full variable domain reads DSGVTQTPKHLITATGQRVTLRCSPRSGDLSVYWYQQSLDQGLQFLIQYYNGEERAKGNILERFSAQQFPDLHSELNLSSLELGDSALYFCASSGRGNTGELFFGEGSRLTVL.

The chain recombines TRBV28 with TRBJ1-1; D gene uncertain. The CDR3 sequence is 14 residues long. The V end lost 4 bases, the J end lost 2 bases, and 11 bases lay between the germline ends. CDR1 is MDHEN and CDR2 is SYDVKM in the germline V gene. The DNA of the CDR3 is TGTGCCAGCAGTTATCTTCTAGTTAACACTGAAGCTTTCTTT. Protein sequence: CASSYLLVNTEAFF.

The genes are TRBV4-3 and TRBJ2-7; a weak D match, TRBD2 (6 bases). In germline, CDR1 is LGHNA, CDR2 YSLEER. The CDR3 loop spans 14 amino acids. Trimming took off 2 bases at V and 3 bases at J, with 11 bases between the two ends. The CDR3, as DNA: TGCGCCAGCAGCCAACTTAGCGGACTCTACGAGCAGTACTTC. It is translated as CASSQLSGLYEQYF.

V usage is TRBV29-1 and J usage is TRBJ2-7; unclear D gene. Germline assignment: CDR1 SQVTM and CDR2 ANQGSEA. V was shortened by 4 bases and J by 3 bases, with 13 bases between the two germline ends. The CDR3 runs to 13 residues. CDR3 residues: CSVVYQAGYEQYF. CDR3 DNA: TGCAGCGTTGTGTACCAAGCCGGCTACGAGCAGTACTTC.

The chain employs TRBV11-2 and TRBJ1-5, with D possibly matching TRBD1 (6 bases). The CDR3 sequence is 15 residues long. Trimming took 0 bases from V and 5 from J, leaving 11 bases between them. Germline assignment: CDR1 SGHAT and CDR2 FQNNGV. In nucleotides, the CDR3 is TGTGCCAGCAGCTTAGAGGGGGCGGTTCATCAGCCCCAGCATTTT. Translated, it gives CASSLEGAVHQPQHF.

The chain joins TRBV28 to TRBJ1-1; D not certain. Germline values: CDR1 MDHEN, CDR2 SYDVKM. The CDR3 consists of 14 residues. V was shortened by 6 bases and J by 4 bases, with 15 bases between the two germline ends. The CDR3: CASRYDRVGTEAFF. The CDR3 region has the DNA TGTGCCAGCAGATACGACCGGGTGGGCACTGAAGCTTTCTTT.

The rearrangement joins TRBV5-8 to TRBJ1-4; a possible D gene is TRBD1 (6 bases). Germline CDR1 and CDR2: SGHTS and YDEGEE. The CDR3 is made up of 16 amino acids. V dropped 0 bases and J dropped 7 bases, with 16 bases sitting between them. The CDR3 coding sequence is TGTGCCAGCAGCTTGGGTGTCGAGGGGGGGGCTGAAAAACTGTTTTTT. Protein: CASSLGVEGGAEKLFF.

The CDR3 nucleotides read TGTGCCAGCAGCGTAGGGACAGGGCCCTACAATGAGCAGTTCTTC. This codes for CASSVGTGPYNEQFF. The chain is built from TRBV9 and TRBJ2-1, with 8 bases lining up with TRBD1. There are 15 residues in the CDR3. Germline CDR1 is SGDLS and CDR2 is YYNGEE. Germline trimming cut 0 bases from V and 2 bases from J; bases unmatched to any gene: 1.

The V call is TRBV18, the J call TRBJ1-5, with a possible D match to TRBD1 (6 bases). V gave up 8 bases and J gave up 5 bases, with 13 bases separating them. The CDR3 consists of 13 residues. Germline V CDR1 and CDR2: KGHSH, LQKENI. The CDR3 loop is CASDKGQHQPQHF. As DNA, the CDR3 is TGTGCCAGCGATAAAGGACAGCATCAGCCCCAGCATTTT.

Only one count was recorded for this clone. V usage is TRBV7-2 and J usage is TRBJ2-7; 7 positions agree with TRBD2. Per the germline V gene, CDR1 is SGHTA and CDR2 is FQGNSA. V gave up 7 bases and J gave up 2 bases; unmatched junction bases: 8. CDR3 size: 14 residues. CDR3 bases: TGTGCCAGCACCTTGGGCGGGAGCACCTACGAGCAGTACTTC. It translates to CASTLGGSTYEQYF.

The CDR3 DNA sequence: TGTGCCAGCAGTTACGGTAAGGGTGCCAAAAACATTCAGTACTTC. It is translated as CASSYGKGAKNIQYF. The J gene is TRBJ2-4, the V gene TRBV6-6; D is unresolved. CDR1 is MNHNY and CDR2 is SVGAGI in the germline V gene (reference sequence). The CDR3 totals 15 residues. Between the trimmed V and J ends, which lost 2 bases and 1 base, there was a span of 9 bases.

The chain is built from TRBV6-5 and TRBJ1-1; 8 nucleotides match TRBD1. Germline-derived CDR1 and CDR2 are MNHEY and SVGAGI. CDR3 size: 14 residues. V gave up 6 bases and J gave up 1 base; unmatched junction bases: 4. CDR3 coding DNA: TGTGCCAGCAGCCGGACAGGGCAGAACACTGAAGCTTTCTTT. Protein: CASSRTGQNTEAFF.

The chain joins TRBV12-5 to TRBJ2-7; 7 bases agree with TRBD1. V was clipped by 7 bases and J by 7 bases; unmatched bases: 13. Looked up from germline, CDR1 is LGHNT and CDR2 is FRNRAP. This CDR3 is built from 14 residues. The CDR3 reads CASATDRDLFEQYF. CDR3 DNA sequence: TGTGCTAGTGCCACCGACAGGGACCTCTTTGAGCAGTACTTC.

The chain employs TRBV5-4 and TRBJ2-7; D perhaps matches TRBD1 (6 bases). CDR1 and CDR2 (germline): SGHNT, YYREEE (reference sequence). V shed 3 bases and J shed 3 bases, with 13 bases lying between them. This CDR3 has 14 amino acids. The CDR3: CASSSPKDSYEQYF. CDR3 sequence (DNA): TGTGCCAGCAGCTCCCCAAAGGACAGCTACGAGCAGTACTTC.